The 11 T cell receptor beta chains below were found in one sample sequenced in a study of blood T cell repertoires in COVID-19. The protocol was immunoSEQ multiplex PCR, while the TCRdb copy is restricted to in-frame clones and leaves out a portion. The sample holds 250,000 to 300,000 clones, roughly 90% seen once. The sequencing input was PBMCs or T cells enriched from blood (not recorded which). Every receptor here comes from a woman under 40 who had recovered from COVID-19.

Written as DNA, the CDR3 is TGTGCCAGCAGCTGGGGGACAGGCATGAACACTGAAGCTTTCTTT. Its protein is CASSWGTGMNTEAFF. The chain uses TRBV7-3 and TRBJ1-1, with 8 bases aligning to TRBD1. The CDR3 is 15 residues long. The ends lost 4 bases at V and 0 bases at J; junction bases unmatched: 4. The V gene's germline CDR1 is SGHTA and CDR2 FQGTGA.

V and J are TRBV6-5 and TRBJ2-7; 7 nucleotides align to TRBD1. The V segment lost 6 bases and the J segment 2 bases; nucleotides outside the gene matches: 10. The CDR3 is 15 amino acids. The germline gives CDR1 MNHEY, CDR2 SVGAGI. The CDR3 nucleotides are TGTGCCAGCAGACTACAGGGGAAGGCAACCTACGAGCAGTACTTC. Its protein is CASRLQGKATYEQYF.

The V and J genes are TRBV11-2 and TRBJ2-1; 10 bases align to TRBD2. After removal of 2 bases from V and 3 bases from J, the junction contained 7 bases not matched to a gene. Germline-derived CDR1 and CDR2 are SGHAT and FQNNGV. The CDR3 consists of 17 residues. Here the CDR3 reads CASSLRSGRAYYNEQFF. The CDR3 DNA sequence: TGTGCCAGCAGCTTAAGGAGCGGGAGGGCCTACTACAATGAGCAGTTCTTC.

The rearrangement uses TRBV9 and TRBJ2-1; 10 nucleotides align to TRBD2. Germline V gene data show CDR1 as SGDLS and CDR2 as YYNGEE. This CDR3 has 15 amino acids. Trimming took 4 bases from V and 3 from J; bases not matched to a gene: 4. The CDR3: CASSLRTSGYNEQFF. For the CDR3, the DNA is TGTGCCAGCAGCCTGAGGACTAGCGGCTACAATGAGCAGTTCTTC.

The rearrangement links TRBV28 to TRBJ1-5, with 12 bases lining up with TRBD1. Germline V CDR1 and CDR2: MDHEN, SYDVKM. The CDR3 is made up of 16 amino acids. V lost 8 bases and J lost 0; bases outside the gene matches: 5. CDR3 sequence: CASAGTGGFSNQPQHF. In DNA form, the CDR3 reads TGTGCCAGCGCCGGGACAGGGGGCTTTAGCAATCAGCCCCAGCATTTT. Supplemented by reference TRBV28 and TRBJ1-5, the full variable domain reads DVKVTQSSRYLVKRTGEKVFLECVQDMDHENMFWYRQDPGLGLRLIYFSYDVKMKEKGDIPEGYSVSREKKERFSLILESASTNQTSMYLCASAGTGGFSNQPQHFGDGTRLSIL.

The rearrangement joins TRBV28 to TRBJ2-3, with D possibly being TRBD1 (5 bases). The V end was cut by 3 bases, the J end by 2 bases, with 6 bases between. CDR3 length equals 13 residues. CDR1 and CDR2 from the germline V gene are MDHEN and SYDVKM. DNA for the CDR3: TGTGCCAGCAGTTTGGGGCCCACAGATACGCAGTATTTT. It yields the protein CASSLGPTDTQYF.

This chain links TRBV6-6 with TRBJ2-3, with 12 bases aligning to TRBD2. CDR3 length: 14 amino acids. Trimming at V came to 5 bases and at J to 10 bases, leaving 7 bases not matched to a gene. The germline V gene encodes CDR1 MNHNY and CDR2 SVGAGI (reference sequence). The DNA of the CDR3 is TGTGCCAGCAGTAGCCTAGCGGGGGGGCTCGCGCAGTATTTT. Amino acids: CASSSLAGGLAQYF.

This clone is a singleton in its sample. This chain uses TRBV3-1 (or the pseudogene TRBV3-2) with TRBJ1-1; D is perhaps TRBD1 (5 bases). Deletions cut 4 bases from V and 3 bases from J, with 12 bases between. The CDR3 runs to 14 residues. The germline V gene has CDR1 LGHDT and CDR2 YNNKEL (reference sequence). CDR3 sequence (DNA): TGTGCCAGCAGCCGGCGGGGGGGAGACACTGAAGCTTTCTTT. This sequence encodes CASSRRGGDTEAFF.

This CDR3 is CASSHGTGINYGYTF. CDR3 sequence (DNA): TGCGCCAGCAGCCACGGGACAGGGATTAACTATGGCTACACCTTC. The chain couples TRBV5-1 to TRBJ1-2; 9 positions match TRBD1. Losses at the gene ends were 4 bases for V and 1 base for J; bases not matched to a gene: 5. Germline values: CDR1 SGHRS, CDR2 YFSETQ. This CDR3 spans 15 amino acids. The whole variable domain, remainder taken from reference TRBV5-1 and TRBJ1-2, is KAGVTQTPRYLIKTRGQQVTLSCSPISGHRSVSWYQQTPGQGLQFLFEYFSETQRNKGNFPGRFSGRQFSNSRSEMNVSTLELGDSALYLCASSHGTGINYGYTFGSGTRLTVV.

The chain combines TRBV7-2 with TRBJ1-5; no definite D call. V was trimmed by 1 base and J by 5 bases, leaving 9 bases between them. Germline V gene data show CDR1 as SGHTA and CDR2 as FQGNSA. The CDR3 is made up of 14 amino acids. The CDR3 sequence: CASSLVGGYQPQHF. CDR3 nucleotides: TGTGCCAGCAGCTTAGTAGGAGGTTATCAGCCCCAGCATTTT.

The rearrangement joins TRBV5-1 to TRBJ2-1; no clear D gene. The length of the CDR3 is 15 residues. V was cut by 0 bases and J by 0 bases, with 7 bases left in between. Germline V gene lookup returns CDR1 SGHRS and CDR2 YFSETQ. The chain's CDR3 is CASSLVESSYNEQFF. The CDR3 region has the DNA TGCGCCAGCAGCTTGGTAGAGAGCTCCTACAATGAGCAGTTCTTC.